A single sample gave rise to the 9 T cell receptor beta chains below, sequenced in a study of vaccination effects on CD4 cells after COVID-19. The protocol was immunoSEQ multiplex PCR, while the TCRdb copy is restricted to in-frame clones and leaves out a portion. Among about 52,000 clones, about four fifths were seen once, and the ten largest hold approximately 6%. Viral peptide pools were used in the ViraFEST assay to expand antigen-specific CD4+ T cells, and sequencing came afterward. With roughly 9 days of culture completed, CD4+ T cells were isolated. Nucleocapsid antibodies stayed negative before and after vaccination, showing no earlier SARS-CoV-2 infection. No antigen has been assigned to these receptors. Material: CD4+ T cells from PBMCs cultured with HCoV-OC43 spike peptides, obtained before COVID-19 vaccination. Subset indicated: HCoV-OC43 spike overlapping peptide pool stimulation. These receptors were collected from a human donor who received a COVID-19 vaccine.

The chain combines TRBV4-3 with TRBJ1-4; 8 bases align to TRBD1. Germline V gives CDR1 LGHNA, CDR2 YSLEER. V shed 4 bases and J 1 base; nucleotides not matched to a gene: 11. This CDR3 contains 18 residues. CDR3 sequence reads: CASSLWTGQKGTNEKLFF. The CDR3 region has the DNA TGCGCCAGCAGCCTTTGGACAGGGCAAAAGGGAACTAATGAAAAACTGTTTTTT.

The rearrangement joins TRBV4-1 to TRBJ1-6, with 11 bases identical to TRBD1. Trimming cost V 0 bases and J 6 bases; bases outside gene matches: 7. This CDR3 contains 18 residues. CDR1 and CDR2 (germline): MGHRA, YSYEKL. The DNA of the CDR3 is TGCGCCAGCAGCCAAGATCAGTTGGACAGGGGGCGTAATTCACCCCTCCACTTT. This sequence encodes CASSQDQLDRGRNSPLHF.

The chain recombines TRBV24-1 with TRBJ2-1, with TRBD2 identical over 8 bases. Germline CDR1 and CDR2: KGHDR and SFDVKD. Trimming cost V 3 bases and J 4 bases; bases outside gene matches: 10. The CDR3 length is 17 residues. CDR3 sequence: CATSDATGTRKYNEQFF. CDR3 nucleotides: TGTGCCACCAGTGATGCCACCGGGACTAGGAAATACAATGAGCAGTTCTTC.

This sequence joins TRBV7-8 and TRBJ2-1; 8 nucleotides match TRBD2. Germline V lookup: CDR1 SGHVS, CDR2 FQNEAQ. This CDR3 has 18 residues. V lost 5 bases to trimming and J lost 5 bases; unmatched junction nucleotides: 17. The CDR3 sequence is CASSPKLLGAGGHNEQFF. The CDR3 bases are TGTGCCAGCAGCCCCAAGTTATTGGGGGCGGGGGGTCACAATGAGCAGTTCTTC. Full variable domain (outside the CDR3, taken from reference TRBV7-8 and TRBJ2-1): GAGVSQSPRYKVAKRGQDVALRCDPISGHVSLFWYQQALGQGPEFLTYFQNEAQLDKSGLPSDRFFAERPEGSVSTLKIQRTQQEDSAVYLCASSPKLLGAGGHNEQFFGPGTRLTVL.

The rearrangement links TRBV7-2 to TRBJ1-2; 8 bases are shared with TRBD1. Germline CDR1 and CDR2: SGHTA and FQGNSA. This CDR3 is built from 16 residues. After removal of 5 bases from V and 7 bases from J, the junction contained 15 bases not matched to a gene. This CDR3 reads CASSPGGSRGNVGYTF. The CDR3, as DNA: TGTGCCAGCAGCCCAGGGGGCTCACGGGGGAATGTTGGCTACACCTTC.

The J gene is TRBJ1-6, the V gene TRBV7-8; maybe TRBD1 (5 bases). Germline CDR1 and CDR2: SGHVS and FQNEAQ. This CDR3 region has 14 residues. Trimming left V 1 base short and J 5 bases short, with 6 bases between. The CDR3 DNA reads TGTGCCAGCAGCTTAGTGGGGGATAATTCACCCCTCCACTTT. Its protein product is CASSLVGDNSPLHF. Based on the CDR3 plus reference TRBV7-8 and TRBJ1-6, the full variable domain is GAGVSQSPRYKVAKRGQDVALRCDPISGHVSLFWYQQALGQGPEFLTYFQNEAQLDKSGLPSDRFFAERPEGSVSTLKIQRTQQEDSAVYLCASSLVGDNSPLHFGNGTRLTVT.

This clone has more than one count but fewer than ten. The chain employs TRBV6-5 and TRBJ1-6; D not certain. V was trimmed by 2 bases and J by 13 bases, leaving 12 bases between them. Germline loops: CDR1 MNHEY, CDR2 SVGAGI. The CDR3 consists of 13 residues. The CDR3 DNA reads TGTGCCAGCAGTTACCCGATGATTTATCCCCTCCACTTT. This gives the protein CASSYPMIYPLHF.

The chain has TRBV25-1 and TRBJ2-2; 7 positions match TRBD1. Germline V lookup: CDR1 MGHDK, CDR2 SYGVNS. This CDR3 comprises 16 residues. Losses at the gene ends were 5 bases for V and 0 bases for J; bases not matched to a gene: 6. CDR3 protein: CASSLRTGANTGELFF. In nucleotides, the CDR3 is TGTGCCAGCAGTCTACGGACAGGAGCGAACACCGGGGAGCTGTTTTTT.

The rearrangement uses TRBV28 and TRBJ1-2; 8 bases fit TRBD1. V gave up 2 bases and J gave up 8 bases; unmatched junction bases: 7. Germline V gene lookup returns CDR1 MDHEN and CDR2 SYDVKM. This CDR3 is built from 14 residues. CDR3 residues: CASSLGQGAGGYTF. The CDR3 region has the DNA TGTGCCAGCAGTTTAGGGCAGGGGGCAGGAGGCTACACCTTC.